These 26 T cell receptor beta chains share one sample of origin, sequenced in a study of cytomegalovirus exposure and HLA in healthy donors. Vbeta (60) and Jbeta (13) primers were used in the PCR. The assay was immunoSEQ multiplex PCR, and TCRdb's table has in-frame clones only and misses some. Here the sample spans 150,000 to 200,000 clones, around 76% being singletons. Sequencing was performed on PBMCs. All receptors come from a female donor in good health and CMV-seronegative.

This clone was observed a single time. V is TRBV5-8 and J is TRBJ1-2; a weak D match, TRBD1 (6 bases). Trimming shortened V by 0 bases and J by 6 bases, and 9 bases separated the two germline ends. Germline CDR1 SGHTS, CDR2 YDEGEE. The CDR3 totals 13 residues. CDR3 residues: CASSLVPGDGYTF. CDR3 nucleotide sequence: TGTGCCAGCAGCTTGGTTCCAGGGGATGGCTACACCTTC.

The rearrangement uses TRBV6-1 and TRBJ1-1, with D maybe TRBD1 (5 bases). Germline V gene lookup returns CDR1 MNHNS and CDR2 SASEGT. The length of the CDR3 is 15 residues. Trimming cost V 5 bases and J 0 bases, with 13 bases left between them. The CDR3 nucleotides are TGTGCCAGCAGTTCGAAGACAGCACTGAACACTGAAGCTTTCTTT. Translated, it gives CASSSKTALNTEAFF.

The sample holds a few counts of this clone. The gene calls are TRBV30 and TRBJ1-1; 8 positions agree with TRBD1. V dropped 2 bases and J dropped 3; count of bases not matched to a gene: 5. Germline lookup yields CDR1 GTSNPN and CDR2 SVGIG (reference sequence). The CDR3 runs to 14 residues. The CDR3 DNA is TGTGCCTGGAGTCCGGCAGGGGGCTACACTGAAGCTTTCTTT. Its protein is CAWSPAGGYTEAFF.

This sequence joins TRBV5-1 and TRBJ2-2; 12 positions match TRBD2. The CDR3 is 17 residues long. After removal of 2 bases from V and 1 base from J, the junction contained 3 bases not matched to a gene. Germline CDR1 is SGHRS and CDR2 is YFSETQ. CDR3 sequence (DNA): TGCGCCAGCAGCTTCCTAGCGGGGGGGCTGAACACCGGGGAGCTGTTTTTT. Translation: CASSFLAGGLNTGELFF. The entire variable domain, with the rest obtained from reference TRBV5-1 and TRBJ2-2, is as follows: KAGVTQTPRYLIKTRGQQVTLSCSPISGHRSVSWYQQTPGQGLQFLFEYFSETQRNKGNFPGRFSGRQFSNSRSEMNVSTLELGDSALYLCASSFLAGGLNTGELFFGEGSRLTVL.

This chain joins TRBV5-1 and TRBJ2-6; no clear D. Trimming stripped 0 bases from V and 0 bases from J, with 4 bases between. CDR3 length equals 15 residues. The V gene's germline CDR1 is SGHRS and CDR2 YFSETQ. CDR3 DNA sequence: TGCGCCAGCAGCTTGGGAGTCTCTGGGGCCAACGTCCTGACTTTC. Its translation is CASSLGVSGANVLTF.

The rearrangement uses TRBV9 and TRBJ2-3; 13 bases are a match to TRBD2. Germline lookup yields CDR1 SGDLS and CDR2 YYNGEE. Trimming at V came to 2 bases and at J to 1 base, leaving 1 base not matched to a gene. The CDR3 covers 16 residues. The CDR3 DNA is TGTGCCAGCAGCGTGGGGACTAGCGGGGGCACAGATACGCAGTATTTT. This codes for CASSVGTSGGTDTQYF.

This sequence joins TRBV5-1 and TRBJ1-2; TRBD1 matches 7 bases. V lost 4 bases and J lost 9; bases outside the gene matches: 15. Germline V lookup: CDR1 SGHRS, CDR2 YFSETQ. The CDR3 covers 15 residues. The CDR3 region is CASSGQTGLAIRYTF. The CDR3 DNA reads as TGCGCCAGCAGCGGCCAGACAGGGTTGGCGATCCGCTACACCTTC.

This clone was observed once. CDR3 amino acids: CASSQGFGFRSPLHF. The CDR3 region has the DNA TGCGCCAGCAGCCAAGGTTTCGGGTTTCGGTCACCCCTCCACTTT. The V call is TRBV4-1, the J call TRBJ1-6; D call uncertain. V dropped 1 base and J dropped 10 bases, with 14 bases sitting between them. Germline CDR1 and CDR2: MGHRA and YSYEKL. The CDR3 runs 15 residues.

In its sample, this clone was seen a few times. At one end the junction does not follow the germline gene, possibly because of a read error. V usage is TRBV18 and J usage is TRBJ2-7; D is undetermined. The CDR3 length is 12 residues. Germline CDR1 is KGHSH and CDR2 is LQKENI. The CDR3 coding sequence is TGTGCCAGCTCACTGAGCTCCTGCGAGCAGTACTTC. Translation: CASSLSSCEQYF.

The rearrangement links TRBV6-4 to TRBJ1-4; 8 nucleotides agree with TRBD1. Germline lookup yields CDR1 MRHNA and CDR2 SNTAGT. The junction had 8 bases not matched to a gene; V was cut back by 6 bases and J by 5 bases. CDR3 size: 15 residues. CDR3: CASRIRDRRNEKLFF. For the CDR3, the DNA is TGTGCCAGCAGGATCCGGGACAGGAGGAATGAAAAACTGTTTTTT.

The chain recombines TRBV6-4 with TRBJ2-5; D is possibly TRBD1 (5 bases). V was pared by 0 bases and J by 1 base, with 18 bases between. The CDR3 totals 18 residues. CDR1 is MRHNA and CDR2 is SNTAGT in the germline V gene. The CDR3 DNA reads TGTGCCAGCAGTGACTCGATATCATCCAGGGCGCCCCAAGAGACCCAGTACTTC. Encoded protein: CASSDSISSRAPQETQYF.

This clone was counted once. In DNA form, the CDR3 reads TGTGCCAGCAGCTTAATGACTAGCAGAAATGAGCAGTTCTTC. Its protein product is CASSLMTSRNEQFF. V is TRBV7-3 and J is TRBJ2-1; TRBD2 aligns across 7 bases. Germline V lookup: CDR1 SGHTA, CDR2 FQGTGA. This CDR3 region has 14 residues. With 1 base clipped from V and 7 bases from J, the junction kept 4 bases outside the gene matches.

This rearrangement joins TRBV5-1 to TRBJ2-7; 11 positions match TRBD2. The CDR3 is 16 residues long. Germline assignment: CDR1 SGHRS and CDR2 YFSETQ. Unmatched junction bases numbered 12, after V lost 3 bases and J lost 7 bases. The CDR3 region has the DNA TGCGCCAGCAGCTCTTTAGCGGGAGGGCCCCGGGGTGAGCAGTACTTC. It translates to CASSSLAGGPRGEQYF.

This chain joins TRBV7-9 and TRBJ1-1; 8 bases match TRBD1. The germline V gene has CDR1 SEHNR and CDR2 FQNEAQ (reference sequence). The CDR3 sequence is 17 residues long. Trimming at V came to 5 bases and at J to 0 bases, leaving 11 bases not matched to a gene. In DNA, the CDR3 is TGTGCCAGCAGCACCCCACGGACAGGGATAATGAACACTGAAGCTTTCTTT. Translation gives CASSTPRTGIMNTEAFF.

The rearrangement uses TRBV6-1 and TRBJ2-1; D is ambiguous. Germline-derived CDR1 and CDR2 are MNHNS and SASEGT. This CDR3 region has 12 residues. Trimming stripped 6 bases from V and 3 bases from J, with 6 bases between. The CDR3 DNA reads as TGTGCCAGCAGGGAGAACTACAATGAGCAGTTCTTC. Its protein product is CASRENYNEQFF.

Turning to this clone: The junction departs from the called germline gene at one end, perhaps through a read error. This sequence joins TRBV9 and TRBJ2-7; D remains unclear. The germline V gene encodes CDR1 SGDLS and CDR2 YYNGEE. The length of the CDR3 is 13 residues. As DNA, the CDR3 is TGTGCCAGCAGCCCCTCATTGGGCGATCCGGTTTTCTTC. Residues: CASSPSLGDPVFF.

The chain joins TRBV5-5 to TRBJ1-6; no clear D gene. Trimming removed 0 bases from V and 7 bases from J, with 8 bases in between. Germline CDR1 and CDR2: SGHKS and YYEKEE (reference sequence). The CDR3 is made up of 14 amino acids. Here the CDR3 DNA reads TGTGCCAGCAGCTTGGCCCCACAGAATTCACCCCTCCACTTT. Protein sequence: CASSLAPQNSPLHF. Full variable domain (missing parts from reference TRBV5-5 and TRBJ1-6): DAGVTQSPTHLIKTRGQQVTLRCSPISGHKSVSWYQQVLGQGPQFIFQYYEKEERGRGNFPDRFSARQFPNYSSELNVNALLLGDSALYLCASSLAPQNSPLHFGNGTRLTVT.

With respect to this clone: This sample includes further DNA sequences coding for the same CDR3. The V call is TRBV30, the J call TRBJ1-2, with TRBD1 matching 7 bases. Trimming took 0 bases from V and 6 from J; bases not matched to a gene: 4. The CDR3 covers 13 residues. Per the germline V gene, CDR1 is GTSNPN and CDR2 is SVGIG (reference sequence). CDR3 residues: CAWSVTGEDGYTF. The CDR3, as DNA: TGTGCCTGGAGTGTAACAGGGGAAGATGGCTACACCTTC.

The chain is built from TRBV5-4 and TRBJ2-1, with 9 bases matching TRBD1. Germline-derived CDR1 and CDR2 are SGHNT and YYREEE (reference sequence). After removal of 4 bases from V and 8 bases from J, the junction contained 13 bases not matched to a gene. The CDR3 has 16 amino acids. CDR3 sequence (DNA): TGTGCCAGCAGCCTCGGACAGGGGCGGGGAGTAGATGAGCAGTTCTTC. The encoded protein is CASSLGQGRGVDEQFF. Supplemented by reference TRBV5-4 and TRBJ2-1, the full variable domain reads ETGVTQSPTHLIKTRGQQVTLRCSSQSGHNTVSWYQQALGQGPQFIFQYYREEENGRGNFPPRFSGLQFPNYSSELNVNALELDDSALYLCASSLGQGRGVDEQFFGPGTRLTVL.

The chain links TRBV2 to TRBJ1-5; 9 nucleotides match TRBD1. Unmatched junction bases numbered 6, after V lost 6 bases and J lost 0 bases. The V gene's germline CDR1 is SNHLY and CDR2 FYNNEI. The CDR3 contains 16 residues. This CDR3 is CASRPGTGFSNQPQHF. CDR3 nucleotides: TGTGCCAGCAGGCCCGGGACAGGGTTTAGCAATCAGCCCCAGCATTTT.

The chain uses TRBV7-8 and TRBJ1-1, with D uncertain. The V gene's germline CDR1 is SGHVS and CDR2 FQNEAQ. CDR3 length: 15 residues. Trimming took 5 bases from V and 0 from J, leaving 13 bases between them. The chain's CDR3 is CASSPRGGVNTEAFF. The CDR3 coding sequence is TGTGCCAGCAGCCCCCGCGGAGGCGTGAACACTGAAGCTTTCTTT.

The chain couples TRBV30 to TRBJ2-2; 9 nucleotides agree with TRBD1. CDR1 is GTSNPN and CDR2 is SVGIG in the germline V gene (reference sequence). The CDR3 contains 15 residues. Trimming took 3 bases from V and 9 from J; bases not matched to a gene: 11. The CDR3 sequence is CAWRDTGGGQWELFF. In DNA form, the CDR3 reads TGTGCCTGGAGGGATACAGGGGGCGGTCAGTGGGAGCTGTTTTTT.

The V and J genes are TRBV7-2 and TRBJ1-5, with 8 bases fitting TRBD1. Germline V gene lookup returns CDR1 SGHTA and CDR2 FQGNSA. This CDR3 comprises 16 residues. Trimming cost V 6 bases and J 6 bases; bases outside gene matches: 13. The CDR3 is CASSEGPDRAPQPQHF. The CDR3 DNA follows: TGTGCCAGCAGTGAAGGTCCGGACAGGGCTCCTCAGCCCCAGCATTTT.

J is TRBJ1-4 and V is TRBV29-1; weak D call: TRBD1 (6 bases). This CDR3 is built from 13 residues. Germline CDR1 is SQVTM and CDR2 is ANQGSEA. Trimming removed 3 bases from V and 3 bases from J, with 8 bases in between. For the CDR3, the DNA is TGCAGCGTTGAGGGGGCGGCTAATGAAAAACTGTTTTTT. Translated: CSVEGAANEKLFF.

This chain joins TRBV7-3 and TRBJ2-7; 11 positions match TRBD2. Germline CDR1 is SGHTA and CDR2 is FQGTGA. The CDR3 contains 15 residues. V lost 3 bases, J lost 2 bases, and 3 bases stayed unmatched. CDR3 sequence (DNA): TGTGCCAGCAGCTTCACTAGCGGGGGCCCCTACGAGCAGTACTTC. This encodes CASSFTSGGPYEQYF.

The V call is TRBV12-5, the J call TRBJ2-3, with 12 bases fitting TRBD1. Trimming cost V 5 bases and J 6 bases; bases outside gene matches: 3. This CDR3 is 14 amino acids long. CDR1 LGHNT and CDR2 FRNRAP come from the germline V gene. The CDR3 spells CASGRGQGADTQYF. CDR3 sequence (DNA): TGTGCTAGTGGTCGGGGACAGGGGGCGGATACGCAGTATTTT.